This T cell receptor (beta chain) came from a study of T cell repertoires in cytomegalovirus infection. Looking at the study overall: Public TCR beta signatures were indicative of both CMV infection and a matching HLA type.

This CDR3 spans 15 amino acids. The junction had 7 bases not matched to a gene; V was cut back by 7 bases and J by 0 bases. TCRdb reprocessed the reads via MiXCR and lists one record per CDR3 protein. This sample has over 150,000 distinct CDR3 sequences, with approximately 18% found just once. General observations from the study: CMV carriers with the relevant HLA were identified by cumulative public TCR beta family frequency. Dominating the ex vivo response were HLA-C-restricted CMV-specific TCR beta clonotypes.

As regards this clonotype: Its target is unknown.

The material sequenced was CD8+ T cells from PBMCs. This sequence joins TRBV12-3 or TRBV12-4 and TRBJ2-3, with 7 bases aligning to TRBD1. This sequence originates from a human donor in good health (CMV status not recorded). Some clones in this sample may be carry-over from other donors' samples. In DNA form, the CDR3 reads TGTGCCAGCAACCCGACAGGGTTAAGCACAGATACGCAGTATTTT. Translated, it gives CASNPTGLSTDTQYF.